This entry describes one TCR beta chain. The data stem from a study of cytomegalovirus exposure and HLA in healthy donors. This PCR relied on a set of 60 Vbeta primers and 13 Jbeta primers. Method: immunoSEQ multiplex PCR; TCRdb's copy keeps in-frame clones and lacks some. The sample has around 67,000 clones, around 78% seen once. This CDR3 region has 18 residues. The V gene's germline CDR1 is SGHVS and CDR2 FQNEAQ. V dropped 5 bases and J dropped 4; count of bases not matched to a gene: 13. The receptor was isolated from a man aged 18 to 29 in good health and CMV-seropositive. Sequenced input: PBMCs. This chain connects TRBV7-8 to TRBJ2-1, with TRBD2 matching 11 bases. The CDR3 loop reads CASSLRSSGGAAYNEQFF. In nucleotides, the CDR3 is TGTGCCAGCAGCCTCCGGAGTAGCGGGGGGGCAGCGTACAATGAGCAGTTCTTC.